Listed here are 11 T cell receptor beta chains from one sample, sequenced in a study of shared clonotypes between healthy human individuals. Measured with immunoSEQ multiplex PCR; TCRdb has only the in-frame clones, and not every one. Of about 2.4 million clones in the sample, roughly 93% were seen once. Sequenced sample: naive CD4+ T cells from PBMCs. Indicated subset: CD45RA+ positively selected. The receptor set was obtained from a man aged 18 to 29 in good health. Some clones in this sample may be carry-over from other donors' samples.

Points on this clone: The sample contains more than one DNA sequence encoding this CDR3. The chain carries TRBV27 and TRBJ2-7; D is undetermined. This CDR3 spans 13 amino acids. Germline-derived CDR1 and CDR2 are MNHEY and SMNVEV (reference sequence). Trimming cost V 6 bases and J 1 base, with 10 bases left between them. CDR3 in amino acids: CASSSTRSYEQYF. In DNA form, the CDR3 reads TGTGCCAGCAGCTCGACTCGGTCCTACGAGCAGTACTTC.

The rearrangement uses TRBV18 and TRBJ2-7; D is unresolved. Trimming stripped 3 bases from V and 3 bases from J, with 12 bases between. The CDR3 is 14 residues long. Germline lookup yields CDR1 KGHSH and CDR2 LQKENI. CDR3 DNA: TGTGCCAGCTCACCCAGTGGTTGGGACTACGAGCAGTACTTC. It encodes CASSPSGWDYEQYF.

This clone showed up just a few times. The chain joins TRBV19 to TRBJ1-2; no reliable D call. The CDR3 runs 13 residues. Germline CDR1 and CDR2: LNHDA and SQIVND (reference sequence). Trimming took 5 bases from V and 1 from J, leaving 8 bases between them. In DNA, the CDR3 is TGTGCCAGTAGTGCGGACGGTAACTATGGCTACACCTTC. This translates into CASSADGNYGYTF. Variable domain in full (rest from reference TRBV19 and TRBJ1-2): DGGITQSPKYLFRKEGQNVTLSCEQNLNHDAMYWYRQDPGQGLRLIYYSQIVNDFQKGDIAEGYSVSREKKESFPLTVTSAQKNPTAFYLCASSADGNYGYTFGSGTRLTVV.

DNA of the CDR3: TGTGCCAGCAGCTTAGGCGATCGAACTAATGAAAAACTGTTTTTT. This translates into CASSLGDRTNEKLFF. The gene calls are TRBV7-8 and TRBJ1-4; D not certain. V lost 1 base to trimming and J lost 1 base, with 7 bases between them. The CDR3 consists of 15 residues. Germline-derived CDR1 and CDR2 are SGHVS and FQNEAQ.

The rearrangement links TRBV28 to TRBJ2-5; weak D call: TRBD1 (5 bases). The DNA end lines up better with TRBJ2-7; the J call may be wrong. This CDR3 has 15 residues. CDR1 and CDR2 from the germline V gene are MDHEN and SYDVKM. In nucleotides, the CDR3 is TGTGCCAGCAGGCGAGGTACCCCAGGGACCTACGAGCAGTACTTC. Translation gives CASRRGTPGTYEQYF.

The chain is built from TRBV5-1 and TRBJ2-1, with 8 positions matching TRBD2. The length of the CDR3 is 17 residues. J lost 5 bases, V lost 0 bases, and 10 bases had no gene match. Per germline, CDR1 SGHRS and CDR2 YFSETQ. CDR3 protein: CASSLAGFGAGDNEQFF. DNA of the CDR3: TGCGCCAGCAGCTTGGCCGGGTTTGGAGCGGGGGACAATGAGCAGTTCTTC.

This chain uses TRBV6-4 with TRBJ2-3; possible D gene TRBD2, 6 bases. This CDR3 has 12 amino acids. Germline V lookup: CDR1 MRHNA, CDR2 SNTAGT. V gave up 2 bases and J gave up 9 bases, with 9 bases separating them. This CDR3 is CASSDPGRTQYF. In DNA, the CDR3 is TGTGCCAGCAGTGACCCCGGGAGAACGCAGTATTTT.

V is TRBV28 and J is TRBJ2-2, with D hard to call. V was shortened by 4 bases and J by 7 bases, with 7 bases between the two germline ends. This CDR3 has 12 amino acids. Looked up from germline, CDR1 is MDHEN and CDR2 is SYDVKM. Here the CDR3 reads CASSSVGGELFF. CDR3 DNA sequence: TGTGCCAGCAGTTCCGTAGGCGGGGAGCTGTTTTTT. The whole variable domain, filled in from reference TRBV28 and TRBJ2-2, reads DVKVTQSSRYLVKRTGEKVFLECVQDMDHENMFWYRQDPGLGLRLIYFSYDVKMKEKGDIPEGYSVSREKKERFSLILESASTNQTSMYLCASSSVGGELFFGEGSRLTVL.

The chain carries TRBV5-6 and TRBJ2-1; 13 bases fit TRBD2. The germline gives CDR1 SGHDT, CDR2 YYEEEE. With 4 bases clipped from V and 7 bases from J, the junction kept 5 bases outside the gene matches. The CDR3 covers 15 residues. Written as DNA, the CDR3 is TGTGCCAGCAGCCCGACGGGACTAGCGGGAAATGAGCAGTTCTTC. Protein: CASSPTGLAGNEQFF.

The J gene is TRBJ2-3, the V gene TRBV5-1; TRBD2 matches 9 bases. The CDR3 totals 19 residues. The trim removed 0 bases at V and 1 base at J, leaving 12 bases unmatched. Germline assignment: CDR1 SGHRS and CDR2 YFSETQ. CDR3 loop: CASSLGGSSGSFRTDTQYF. The CDR3 DNA reads TGCGCCAGCAGCTTGGGTGGCAGTAGCGGGAGTTTTCGCACAGATACGCAGTATTTT.

Only a few counts were recorded for this clone. The rearrangement uses TRBV5-4 and TRBJ1-1, with a possible D match to TRBD1 (6 bases). V gave up 4 bases and J gave up 3 bases, with 16 bases separating them. CDR1 is SGHNT and CDR2 is YYREEE in the germline V gene (reference sequence). This CDR3 has 15 residues. The CDR3 nucleotides are TGTGCCAGCAGCCCCAAGGGGGGGCAGCACACTGAAGCTTTCTTT. Encoded protein: CASSPKGGQHTEAFF. Combining the CDR3 with reference TRBV5-4 and TRBJ1-1 gives the whole variable domain ETGVTQSPTHLIKTRGQQVTLRCSSQSGHNTVSWYQQALGQGPQFIFQYYREEENGRGNFPPRFSGLQFPNYSSELNVNALELDDSALYLCASSPKGGQHTEAFFGQGTRLTVV.